The 21 T cell receptor beta chains given below trace back to one sample, sequenced in a study of cytomegalovirus exposure and HLA in healthy donors. Amplification used 60 Vbeta primers and 13 Jbeta primers. Produced via immunoSEQ multiplex PCR; TCRdb's table is partial and in-frame only. The table includes over 130,000 clones, around 75% detected once. The source material was PBMCs. The receptors derive from a human donor in good health.

This chain connects TRBV27 to TRBJ2-2; 9 bases are a match to TRBD2. With 3 bases clipped from V and 5 bases from J, the junction kept 13 bases outside the gene matches. The germline CDR1 and CDR2 sequences are MNHEY and SMNVEV (reference sequence). CDR3 length: 18 residues. In nucleotides, the CDR3 is TGTGCCAGCAGTTTCCGCCTTGGGGCGGGAGGGGATACCGGGGAGCTGTTTTTT. Its protein is CASSFRLGAGGDTGELFF.

The rearrangement uses TRBV4-2 and TRBJ2-5; 8 bases match TRBD1. Germline CDR1 LGHNA, CDR2 YNFKEQ. This CDR3 has 16 residues. The V segment lost 3 bases and the J segment 5 bases; nucleotides outside the gene matches: 11. The CDR3 region is CASSHLFRGLRETQYF. For the CDR3, the DNA is TGTGCCAGCAGCCACCTCTTCAGGGGGCTGAGGGAGACCCAGTACTTC.

This clone has just a few counts. The chain is built from TRBV28 and TRBJ1-2; 8 positions match TRBD1. The CDR3 runs to 14 residues. V dropped 3 bases and J dropped 5; count of bases not matched to a gene: 5. Germline-derived CDR1 and CDR2 are MDHEN and SYDVKM. In nucleotides, the CDR3 is TGTGCCAGCAGTTTCGGTGGACAGGGTTATGGCTACACCTTC. Translating it yields CASSFGGQGYGYTF.

CDR3 nucleotides: TGTGCCAGCAGCTTAGGGAGACTAGCGGGAGGGCCGGCAGATACGCAGTATTTT. Translation gives CASSLGRLAGGPADTQYF. This sequence joins TRBV11-2 and TRBJ2-3; 14 bases agree with TRBD2. The CDR3 is 18 residues long. Germline loops: CDR1 SGHAT, CDR2 FQNNGV. Trimming took 1 base from V and 4 from J; bases not matched to a gene: 7.

This clone has a handful of counts. The chain carries TRBV6-7 and TRBJ1-4; a weak D match, TRBD1 (6 bases). TRBV6-7 is given ORF status, its function remaining uncertain. The CDR3 runs 18 residues. Trimming shortened V by 2 bases and J by 8 bases, and 24 bases separated the two germline ends. This CDR3 reads CASSYPSGTYYSGEKLFF. As DNA, the CDR3 is TGTGCCAGCAGTTACCCTTCCGGGACATACTACAGTGGGGAAAAACTGTTTTTT.

The chain uses TRBV28 and TRBJ1-4; TRBD1 might be the D (5 bases). This CDR3 has 12 amino acids. The germline gives CDR1 MDHEN, CDR2 SYDVKM. Between the trimmed V and J ends, which lost 7 bases and 6 bases, there was a span of 9 bases. The CDR3 DNA is TGTGCCAGCAACCAGGGCGATGAAAAACTGTTTTTT. Translation: CASNQGDEKLFF. Combining the CDR3 with reference TRBV28 and TRBJ1-4 gives the whole variable domain DVKVTQSSRYLVKRTGEKVFLECVQDMDHENMFWYRQDPGLGLRLIYFSYDVKMKEKGDIPEGYSVSREKKERFSLILESASTNQTSMYLCASNQGDEKLFFGSGTQLSVL.

This chain links TRBV27 with TRBJ1-1, with TRBD1 matching over 7 bases. The CDR3 spans 13 residues. Trimming cost V 3 bases and J 11 bases; bases outside gene matches: 9. Germline V gives CDR1 MNHEY, CDR2 SMNVEV (reference sequence). CDR3 residues: CASSFPGGVDAFF. The CDR3 DNA reads as TGTGCCAGCAGTTTCCCAGGGGGTGTTGACGCTTTCTTT.

The rearrangement uses TRBV5-5 and TRBJ1-3, with a weak D call TRBD1 (5 bases). Germline V lookup: CDR1 SGHKS, CDR2 YYEKEE (reference sequence). V was trimmed by 2 bases and J by 0 bases, leaving 12 bases between them. The CDR3 loop spans 16 amino acids. CDR3: CASSLFRADSGNTIYF. In DNA, the CDR3 is TGTGCCAGCAGCTTATTCAGGGCAGACTCTGGAAACACCATATATTTT. The variable domain in full, completed from reference TRBV5-5 and TRBJ1-3, reads DAGVTQSPTHLIKTRGQQVTLRCSPISGHKSVSWYQQVLGQGPQFIFQYYEKEERGRGNFPDRFSARQFPNYSSELNVNALLLGDSALYLCASSLFRADSGNTIYFGEGSWLTVV.

The CDR3, as DNA: TGTGCCAGCAGTTTCGCGGAGCCCTACAATGAGCAGTTCTTC. Its protein product is CASSFAEPYNEQFF. The rearrangement uses TRBV27 and TRBJ2-1; no clear D. From germline, CDR1 is MNHEY and CDR2 SMNVEV (reference sequence). With 3 bases removed from V and 2 bases from J, the gap between germline ends came to 8 bases. CDR3 length equals 14 residues.

This chain uses TRBV10-1 with TRBJ2-7; tentative D call: TRBD1 (6 bases). The CDR3 is 12 amino acids. The V and J ends lost 6 bases and 7 bases respectively, with 13 bases between them. CDR1 and CDR2 (germline): WNHNN, SYGVQD (reference sequence). The CDR3 protein is CASSSLGGEQYF. DNA for the CDR3: TGCGCCAGCAGCTCCCTAGGGGGTGAGCAGTACTTC.

The chain links TRBV9 to TRBJ2-3; a weak D match, TRBD2 (6 bases). Germline V CDR1 and CDR2: SGDLS, YYNGEE. V was shortened by 0 bases and J by 2 bases, with 10 bases between the two germline ends. The CDR3 length is 15 residues. The CDR3 DNA reads TGTGCCAGCAGCGTAGACTCGGGAGACACAGATACGCAGTATTTT. Translating it yields CASSVDSGDTDTQYF.

The chain recombines TRBV5-6 with TRBJ2-7; weak D call: TRBD1 (6 bases). In germline, CDR1 is SGHDT, CDR2 YYEEEE. The CDR3 totals 17 residues. With 5 bases removed from V and 4 bases from J, the gap between germline ends came to 25 bases. CDR3 nucleotide sequence: TGTGCCAGCAGTCCCGAGGGGGTGGCAGGGCCCCAATACGAGCAGTACTTC. Its protein is CASSPEGVAGPQYEQYF.

The rearrangement uses TRBV19 and TRBJ1-4, with D unresolved. CDR1 LNHDA and CDR2 SQIVND come from the germline V gene (reference sequence). CDR3 length: 14 amino acids. The V and J ends lost 3 bases and 4 bases respectively, with 9 bases between them. The CDR3 DNA reads TGTGCCAGTAGTATCGGGAGAATTAATGAAAAACTGTTTTTT. Residues: CASSIGRINEKLFF.

The chain recombines TRBV5-1 with TRBJ1-6, with 10 bases lining up with TRBD1. Germline CDR1 SGHRS, CDR2 YFSETQ. After removal of 5 bases from V and 10 bases from J, the junction contained 6 bases not matched to a gene. The CDR3 has 14 amino acids. Here the CDR3 reads CASRGTGERSPLHF. As DNA, the CDR3 is TGCGCCAGCAGGGGGACAGGGGAGCGCTCACCCCTCCACTTT.

This chain links TRBV6-5 with TRBJ2-3, with 7 bases lining up with TRBD2. Germline V gene data show CDR1 as MNHEY and CDR2 as SVGAGI. The CDR3 loop spans 15 amino acids. The junction had 5 bases not matched to a gene; V was cut back by 5 bases and J by 0 bases. CDR3 DNA: TGTGCCAGCAGTCCTTTTAGCGGGAGCACAGATACGCAGTATTTT. It yields the protein CASSPFSGSTDTQYF.

V gene TRBV7-9 combines with J gene TRBJ2-1, with 9 bases lining up with TRBD1. The CDR3 is 15 amino acids. Trimming at V came to 3 bases and at J to 3 bases, leaving 3 bases not matched to a gene. Germline CDR1 SEHNR, CDR2 FQNEAQ (reference sequence). CDR3 in DNA: TGTGCCAGCAGCTTCGACAGGGGGAACTACAATGAGCAGTTCTTC. This sequence encodes CASSFDRGNYNEQFF.

The V gene is TRBV15, the J gene TRBJ1-1; 7 bases fit TRBD1. V dropped 1 base and J dropped 1; count of bases not matched to a gene: 6. The germline V gene encodes CDR1 LNHNV and CDR2 YYDKDF (reference sequence). This CDR3 has 16 amino acids. CDR3 sequence reads: CATSRVSGTANTEAFF. CDR3 sequence (DNA): TGTGCCACCAGCAGAGTCTCCGGGACAGCGAACACTGAAGCTTTCTTT.

In this sample, this clone turned up once. V gene TRBV21-1 combines with J gene TRBJ1-2; the table's D call, TRBD1, has no DNA check behind it. TRBV21-1 is termed a pseudogene. There are 16 residues in the CDR3. The CDR3 protein is CASSPSPGTVSYGYTF. In DNA form, the CDR3 reads TGTGCCAGCAGCCCGTCCCCCGGGACAGTATCATATGGCTACACCTTC.

CDR3 DNA: TGTGCCAGCAGCCGATCGGGACTAGCGGAGAAACTCACCTACGAGCAGTACTTC. It translates to CASSRSGLAEKLTYEQYF. J is TRBJ2-7 and V is TRBV7-9; the match to TRBD2 covers 11 bases. The germline V gene has CDR1 SEHNR and CDR2 FQNEAQ (reference sequence). The CDR3 extends over 18 amino acids. Unmatched junction bases numbered 14, after V lost 5 bases and J lost 2 bases.

CDR3 DNA sequence: TGTGCCAGCAGCGAGTCTAGCGGGTTTACCTACAATGAGCAGTTCTTC. It translates to CASSESSGFTYNEQFF. The genes are TRBV9 and TRBJ2-1; 8 positions match TRBD2. Germline-derived CDR1 and CDR2 are SGDLS and YYNGEE. The CDR3 is 16 residues long. The V gene end was trimmed by 3 bases and the J gene end by 2 bases; junction bases not matched to a gene: 7.

The chain employs TRBV27 and TRBJ2-7, with D perhaps matching TRBD2 (5 bases). V was cut by 6 bases and J by 3 bases, with 12 bases left in between. The V gene's germline CDR1 is MNHEY and CDR2 SMNVEV (reference sequence). This CDR3 has 13 residues. The CDR3 spells CASRGSSNYEQYF. CDR3 sequence (DNA): TGTGCCAGCAGGGGGAGCTCAAACTACGAGCAGTACTTC.